This T cell receptor beta chain was identified during a study of blood T cell repertoires in COVID-19. Looking at the study overall: T cells, B-cell-depleted T cells, or PBMCs provided the cDNA or gDNA that served as material.

Generated by immunoSEQ multiplex PCR, the TCRdb table keeps only in-frame clones and is missing some. Of 440,000 or so clones in the sample, about nine tenths were seen once. Sequenced input: peripheral blood. The receptor was derived from a woman between 35 and 50 years old with COVID-19, enrolled during active disease.

CDR3 nucleotide sequence: TGTGCCAGCAGTTCCCAGGCAGGTTACTATGGCTACACCTTC. Encoded protein: CASSSQAGYYGYTF. The V call is TRBV6-5, the J call TRBJ1-2; D ambiguous. Germline V gives CDR1 MNHEY, CDR2 SVGAGI. The CDR3 covers 14 residues. Deletions cut 4 bases from V and 3 bases from J, with 12 bases between.